The 16 T cell receptor beta chains below come from one sample, sequenced in a study of shared clonotypes between healthy human individuals. Assay used: immunoSEQ multiplex PCR; TCRdb lists only in-frame clones, some missing. The profile shows over 2 million clones, approximately 90% of them singletons. Input material: naive CD4+ T cells from PBMCs. Subset noted: CD45RA+ positively selected. These receptors originate from a man aged 18 to 35 in good health. Some clones in this sample may be carry-over from other donors' samples.

This chain connects TRBV28 to TRBJ2-5, with D possibly being TRBD1 or TRBD2 (6 bases each). Germline values: CDR1 MDHEN, CDR2 SYDVKM. The CDR3 is made up of 15 amino acids. Trimming pared 7 bases from V and 4 bases from J, leaving 19 bases between. The CDR3 loop reads CASTALRGGGETQYF. As DNA, the CDR3 is TGTGCCAGCACCGCCCTCAGGGGAGGCGGAGAGACCCAGTACTTC.

The sample holds a few counts of this clone. This chain uses TRBV5-1 with TRBJ2-2, with D perhaps TRBD2 (6 bases). Germline V gene data show CDR1 as SGHRS and CDR2 as YFSETQ. V was pared by 2 bases and J by 1 base, with 6 bases between. The CDR3 is made up of 14 amino acids. CDR3 bases: TGCGCCAGCAGCTTCGGGGGGAACACCGGGGAGCTGTTTTTT. It encodes CASSFGGNTGELFF.

A word on this clone: Relative to the germline gene, one junction end is altered; a read error may explain this. This chain links TRBV30 with TRBJ2-7; D might be TRBD2 (5 bases). Germline-derived CDR1 and CDR2 are GTSNPN and SVGIG (reference sequence). The CDR3 runs 16 residues. In DNA, the CDR3 is TGTGCCTGGAATCCGTCCAGGACTTCGAGCTCCTACGGGCAGTACTTC. It encodes CAWNPSRTSSSYGQYF. The whole variable domain, remainder taken from reference TRBV30 and TRBJ2-7, is SQTIHQWPATLVQPVGSPLSLECTVEGTSNPNLYWYRQAAGRGLQLLFYSVGIGQISSEVPQNLSASRPQDRQFILSSKKLLLSDSGFYLCAWNPSRTSSSYGQYFGPGTRLTVT.

This clone occurred once. This chain joins TRBV2 and TRBJ2-7, with D unclear. CDR1 and CDR2 (germline): SNHLY, FYNNEI. The length of the CDR3 is 13 residues. V was trimmed by 4 bases and J by 3 bases, leaving 10 bases between them. The CDR3 sequence: CASSGVGFYEQYF. As DNA, the CDR3 is TGTGCCAGCAGTGGGGTTGGGTTCTACGAGCAGTACTTC.

The chain employs TRBV27 and TRBJ1-4, with D uncertain. Deletions cut 2 bases from V and 3 bases from J, with 7 bases between. CDR1 is MNHEY, CDR2 SMNVEV, per germline (reference sequence). This CDR3 spans 14 amino acids. The chain's CDR3 is CASSLLRANEKLFF. The CDR3 DNA sequence: TGTGCCAGCAGTTTACTCCGGGCTAATGAAAAACTGTTTTTT.

This rearrangement joins TRBV28 to TRBJ2-7; a weak D match, TRBD2 (5 bases). Germline CDR1 MDHEN, CDR2 SYDVKM. The V end was cut by 6 bases, the J end by 2 bases, with 11 bases between. CDR3 length: 13 residues. The CDR3 DNA reads TGTGCCAGCAGGGGCGGAGGAACCTACGAGCAGTACTTC. Translation gives CASRGGGTYEQYF.

The V and J genes are TRBV4-1 and TRBJ2-3; 11 nucleotides match TRBD2. The CDR3 is 17 amino acids. From germline, CDR1 is MGHRA and CDR2 YSYEKL. The trim removed 4 bases at V and 0 bases at J, leaving 6 bases unmatched. The CDR3, as DNA: TGCGCCAGCAGCCTCTCCTGGACTAGCGGGAGCACAGATACGCAGTATTTT. As protein: CASSLSWTSGSTDTQYF.

The chain links TRBV12-5 to TRBJ2-1; 11 bases match TRBD2. Germline assignment: CDR1 LGHNT and CDR2 FRNRAP. This CDR3 comprises 15 residues. Trimming at V came to 3 bases and at J to 9 bases, leaving 7 bases not matched to a gene. CDR3 nucleotide sequence: TGTGCTAGTGGTTTCTTTAGCGGGAGGGCCGGTGAGCAGTTCTTC. This translates into CASGFFSGRAGEQFF.

V gene TRBV7-2 combines with J gene TRBJ1-3; 9 bases are a match to TRBD1. Germline CDR1 and CDR2: SGHTA and FQGNSA. This CDR3 has 17 residues. J gave up 3 bases and V 4 bases, and 10 bases lay outside the gene matches. CDR3 protein: CASSSATGGAYGNTIYF. CDR3 sequence (DNA): TGTGCCAGCAGCTCGGCAACAGGGGGCGCATATGGAAACACCATATATTTT.

The chain uses TRBV5-1 and TRBJ1-2; perhaps TRBD1 as D (5 bases). Deletions cut 1 base from V and 7 bases from J, with 11 bases between. This CDR3 contains 13 residues. The germline V gene has CDR1 SGHRS and CDR2 YFSETQ. The CDR3 loop reads CASSLIGGSGYTF. DNA of the CDR3: TGCGCCAGCAGCTTGATTGGGGGGTCTGGCTACACCTTC.

The rearrangement uses TRBV18 and TRBJ2-7, with 10 bases identical to TRBD1. Germline lookup yields CDR1 KGHSH and CDR2 LQKENI. The CDR3 has 15 residues. V lost 5 bases to trimming and J lost 3 bases; unmatched junction nucleotides: 7. The chain's CDR3 is CASSSGTGVFYEQYF. As DNA, the CDR3 is TGTGCCAGCTCATCGGGGACAGGGGTTTTCTACGAGCAGTACTTC.

Of note for this clone: Distinct nucleotide sequences in the sample also encode this CDR3. The chain carries TRBV5-1 and TRBJ2-7; tentative D call: TRBD1 (5 bases). V was shortened by 4 bases and J by 5 bases, with 10 bases between the two germline ends. This CDR3 is built from 12 residues. Germline V CDR1 and CDR2: SGHRS, YFSETQ. The CDR3 sequence is CASSLGVDEQYF. The DNA of the CDR3 is TGCGCCAGCAGCCTAGGGGTCGACGAGCAGTACTTC. Based on the CDR3 plus reference TRBV5-1 and TRBJ2-7, the full variable domain is KAGVTQTPRYLIKTRGQQVTLSCSPISGHRSVSWYQQTPGQGLQFLFEYFSETQRNKGNFPGRFSGRQFSNSRSEMNVSTLELGDSALYLCASSLGVDEQYFGPGTRLTVT.

The J gene is TRBJ1-5, the V gene TRBV28, with a tentative D call TRBD1 (5 bases). Germline lookup yields CDR1 MDHEN and CDR2 SYDVKM. V was cut by 6 bases and J by 0 bases, with 18 bases left in between. The length of the CDR3 is 17 residues. This CDR3 is CASRHRDLGISNQPQHF. The CDR3 DNA reads as TGTGCCAGCAGGCATCGGGACCTCGGGATTAGCAATCAGCCCCAGCATTTT.

The genes are TRBV18 and TRBJ2-4, with D perhaps TRBD1 (6 bases). The CDR3 covers 18 residues. Germline loops: CDR1 KGHSH, CDR2 LQKENI. Trimming removed 1 base from V and 0 bases from J, with 16 bases in between. The CDR3 DNA reads TGTGCCAGCTCACCACTCCACGTGGGACAACAAGCCAAAAACATTCAGTACTTC. Translated: CASSPLHVGQQAKNIQYF.

This chain uses TRBV9 with TRBJ2-4, with 10 bases fitting TRBD1. The CDR3 length is 14 residues. Losses at the gene ends were 0 bases for V and 8 bases for J; bases not matched to a gene: 2. The germline V gene has CDR1 SGDLS and CDR2 YYNGEE. DNA for the CDR3: TGTGCCAGCAGCGTAGGACAGGGGGCATACATTCAGTACTTC. Amino acids: CASSVGQGAYIQYF.

V and J are TRBV6-6 and TRBJ1-5; TRBD1 might be the D (6 bases). CDR3 size: 14 residues. Trimming cost V 5 bases and J 1 base, with 9 bases left between them. Per the germline V gene, CDR1 is MNHNY and CDR2 is SVGAGI (reference sequence). CDR3 in DNA: TGTGCCAGCAGTCCTGGACAGAGCAATCAGCCCCAGCATTTT. Translated: CASSPGQSNQPQHF.